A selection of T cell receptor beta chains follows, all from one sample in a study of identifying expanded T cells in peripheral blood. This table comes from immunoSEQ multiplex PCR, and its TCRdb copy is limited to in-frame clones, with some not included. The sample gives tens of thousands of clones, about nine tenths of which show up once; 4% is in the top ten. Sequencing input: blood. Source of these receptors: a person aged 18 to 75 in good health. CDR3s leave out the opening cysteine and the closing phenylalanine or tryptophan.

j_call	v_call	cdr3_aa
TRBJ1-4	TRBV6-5	ASSLQNEKLF
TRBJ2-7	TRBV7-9	ASSLGGSGTYEQY
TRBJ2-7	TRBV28	ASSDSYEQY
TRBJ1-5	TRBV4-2	ASSQLEGDGSQPQH
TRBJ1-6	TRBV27	ASQPTGQYNSPLH
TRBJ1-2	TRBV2	ASSDETGPYNGYT
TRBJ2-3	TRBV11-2	ASSLSGGSGTDTQY
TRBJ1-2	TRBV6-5	ASSYLRTGGYGYT
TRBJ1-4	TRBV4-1	ASSQGLGEPNEKLF
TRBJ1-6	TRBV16	ASSQAAGDYNSPLH
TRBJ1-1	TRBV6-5	ASSQPTENTEAF
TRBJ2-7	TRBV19	ASKPGLGGYEQY
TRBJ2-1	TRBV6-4	ASSDGLAGDEQF
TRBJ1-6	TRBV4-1	ASSQDLGNSPLH
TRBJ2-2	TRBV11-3	ASSGEGSTGELF
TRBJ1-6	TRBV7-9	ASSLGAAQNSPLH
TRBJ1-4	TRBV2	ASTGPTNEKLF